Listed below are T cell receptor beta chains from one sample, sequenced in a study of T-cell memory formation after mild COVID-19. In TCRdb, the 5' RACE reads were re-called with MiXCR into one record per CDR3 protein. The sample lists about 250,000 distinct CDR3 sequences, roughly 15% occurring once. The specimen sequenced was PBMCs or a T cell subset sorted from them (not recorded which). The receptor set was obtained from a man between 18 and 29 years old who had mild COVID-19 (a few samples of this study predate the infection). Cell type and time point are not known. Both conserved end residues are part of each CDR3. A D gene is named only where the DNA matches it firmly. The listing skips clone size in some rows; elsewhere it reads once, few, many or a size class.

v_call: TRBV29-1; clone_size: NA; j_call: TRBJ1-2; d_call: NA; cdr3_aa: CSVDSEEGYTF; cdr3_nt: TGCAGCGTTGACAGCGAGGAAGGCTACACCTTC
v_call: TRBV29-1; clone_size: NA; j_call: TRBJ1-1; d_call: NA; cdr3_aa: CSVAVLRGRAEAFF; cdr3_nt: TGCAGCGTGGCAGTCCTGCGAGGGCGCGCTGAAGCTTTCTTT
v_call: TRBV28; clone_size: few; j_call: TRBJ2-3; d_call: NA; cdr3_aa: CASRLAVTADTQYF; cdr3_nt: TGTGCCAGCAGACTGGCGGTTACCGCAGATACGCAGTATTTT
v_call: TRBV20-1; clone_size: once; j_call: TRBJ2-5; d_call: NA; cdr3_aa: CSARDRLAETQYF; cdr3_nt: TGCAGTGCTAGAGATCGGCTAGCCGAGACCCAGTACTTC
v_call: TRBV5-1; clone_size: few; j_call: TRBJ1-1; d_call: NA; cdr3_aa: CASSPSRWEMNTEAFF; cdr3_nt: TGCGCCAGCAGCCCCTCAAGGTGGGAGATGAACACTGAAGCTTTCTTT
v_call: TRBV18; clone_size: NA; j_call: TRBJ2-3; d_call: NA; cdr3_aa: CASSPSLALTDTQYF; cdr3_nt: TGTGCCAGCTCACCATCCCTGGCCCTAACAGATACGCAGTATTTT
v_call: TRBV5-6; clone_size: NA; j_call: TRBJ2-7; d_call: NA; cdr3_aa: CASSLYKGAYEQYF; cdr3_nt: TGTGCCAGCAGCTTGTACAAAGGGGCCTACGAGCAGTACTTC
v_call: TRBV5-4; clone_size: NA; j_call: TRBJ2-3; d_call: TRBD2; cdr3_aa: CASSGPGLAADTDTQYF; cdr3_nt: TGTGCCAGCAGCGGGCCGGGACTAGCGGCAGACACAGATACGCAGTATTTT
v_call: TRBV6-5; clone_size: NA; j_call: TRBJ1-1; d_call: NA; cdr3_aa: CASSLPGTLAFF; cdr3_nt: TGTGCCAGCAGCCTACCGGGAACTCTAGCTTTCTTT
v_call: TRBV7-9; clone_size: few; j_call: TRBJ1-1; d_call: NA; cdr3_aa: CASSFTEAFF; cdr3_nt: TGTGCCAGCAGCTTTACTGAAGCTTTCTTT
v_call: TRBV27; clone_size: NA; j_call: TRBJ1-4; d_call: NA; cdr3_aa: CASSSNPNRALLSNEKLFF; cdr3_nt: TGTGCCAGCAGCTCGAATCCAAACAGGGCCCTCCTTTCTAATGAAAAACTGTTTTTT
v_call: TRBV20-1; clone_size: few; j_call: TRBJ2-7; d_call: TRBD2; cdr3_aa: CSASPSGGPYEQYF; cdr3_nt: TGCAGTGCTAGCCCTAGCGGGGGCCCCTACGAGCAGTACTTC
v_call: TRBV12-3/TRBV12-4; clone_size: few; j_call: TRBJ2-3; d_call: NA; cdr3_aa: CASTPATGTADTQYF; cdr3_nt: TGTGCCAGCACCCCAGCGACGGGGACCGCAGATACGCAGTATTTT
v_call: TRBV6-5; clone_size: NA; j_call: TRBJ2-5; d_call: TRBD1; cdr3_aa: CASRNRGLETQYF; cdr3_nt: TGTGCCAGCAGAAACAGGGGGTTGGAGACCCAGTACTTC
v_call: TRBV9; clone_size: many; j_call: TRBJ2-5; d_call: TRBD2; cdr3_aa: CASSAGLAGDETQYF; cdr3_nt: TGTGCCAGCAGCGCGGGTTTAGCGGGGGATGAGACCCAGTACTTC
v_call: TRBV18; clone_size: many; j_call: TRBJ2-3; d_call: NA; cdr3_aa: CASSPQVSTDTQYF; cdr3_nt: TGTGCCAGCTCACCACAGGTCAGCACAGATACGCAGTATTTT
v_call: TRBV7-2; clone_size: NA; j_call: TRBJ2-3; d_call: NA; cdr3_aa: CASSSSGTQYF; cdr3_nt: TGTGCCAGCAGCAGCTCTGGTACGCAGTATTTT
v_call: TRBV9; clone_size: few; j_call: TRBJ2-3; d_call: NA; cdr3_aa: CASSVGGAADTQYF; cdr3_nt: TGTGCCAGCAGCGTAGGGGGGGCGGCAGATACGCAGTATTTT
v_call: TRBV4-3; clone_size: NA; j_call: TRBJ2-3; d_call: NA; cdr3_aa: CASSQEAHSDTQYF; cdr3_nt: TGCGCCAGCAGCCAAGAGGCTCACTCAGATACGCAGTATTTT
v_call: TRBV6-5; clone_size: NA; j_call: TRBJ1-5; d_call: NA; cdr3_aa: CASSGRGLGQPQHF; cdr3_nt: TGTGCCAGCAGTGGCCGGGGTCTAGGTCAGCCCCAGCATTTT
v_call: TRBV7-9; clone_size: few; j_call: TRBJ2-4; d_call: NA; cdr3_aa: CASSSLQISIGIQYF; cdr3_nt: TGTGCCAGCAGCTCCCTCCAGATTAGTATTGGCATTCAGTACTTC
v_call: TRBV20-1; clone_size: NA; j_call: TRBJ1-2; d_call: NA; cdr3_aa: CSAIDGVGGYTF; cdr3_nt: TGCAGTGCTATAGACGGGGTTGGAGGCTACACCTTC
v_call: TRBV20-1; clone_size: few; j_call: TRBJ1-2; d_call: TRBD1; cdr3_aa: CSGTGQGARGYTF; cdr3_nt: TGCAGTGGTACAGGGCAGGGGGCACGTGGCTACACCTTC
v_call: TRBV7-2; clone_size: few; j_call: TRBJ2-2; d_call: NA; cdr3_aa: CASSFSPGAGELFF; cdr3_nt: TGTGCCAGCAGCTTCTCCCCCGGGGCCGGGGAGCTGTTTTTT
v_call: TRBV18; clone_size: few; j_call: TRBJ2-1; d_call: NA; cdr3_aa: CASSPPLNEQFF; cdr3_nt: TGTGCCAGCTCACCACCCCTCAATGAGCAGTTCTTC
v_call: TRBV28; clone_size: NA; j_call: TRBJ1-5; d_call: NA; cdr3_aa: CASSTVQPQQF; cdr3_nt: TGTGCCAGCAGTACAGTCCAGCCCCAGCAATTT
v_call: TRBV3-1; clone_size: few; j_call: TRBJ1-1; d_call: TRBD1; cdr3_aa: CASSQAGGRTEAFF; cdr3_nt: TGTGCCAGCAGCCAAGCAGGGGGCAGGACTGAAGCTTTCTTT
v_call: TRBV11-2; clone_size: few; j_call: TRBJ1-2; d_call: NA; cdr3_aa: CASSRPGGNYGYTF; cdr3_nt: TGTGCCAGCAGTCGACCCGGGGGAAACTATGGCTACACCTTC
v_call: TRBV27; clone_size: NA; j_call: TRBJ1-5; d_call: NA; cdr3_aa: CASSSPGSYQPQHF; cdr3_nt: TGTGCCAGCAGTTCCCCAGGGTCGTATCAGCCCCAGCATTTT
v_call: TRBV7-2; clone_size: NA; j_call: TRBJ2-7; d_call: NA; cdr3_aa: CASSPGPRREQYF; cdr3_nt: TGTGCCAGCAGCCCCGGGCCAAGGCGCGAGCAGTACTTC
v_call: TRBV7-9; clone_size: few; j_call: TRBJ2-7; d_call: NA; cdr3_aa: CASSVGQLAYEQYF; cdr3_nt: TGTGCCAGCAGCGTTGGACAGTTGGCCTACGAGCAGTACTTC
v_call: TRBV4-1; clone_size: NA; j_call: TRBJ1-2; d_call: NA; cdr3_aa: CASSQDPDSVNYGYTF; cdr3_nt: TGCGCCAGCAGCCAAGATCCGGACAGCGTTAACTATGGCTACACCTTC
v_call: TRBV18; clone_size: NA; j_call: TRBJ2-5; d_call: NA; cdr3_aa: CASSFRGHGETQYF; cdr3_nt: TGTGCCAGCTCTTTCCGGGGCCACGGAGAGACCCAGTACTTC
v_call: TRBV20-1; clone_size: NA; j_call: TRBJ2-1; d_call: TRBD2; cdr3_aa: CSARDTGLAVSYNEQFF; cdr3_nt: TGCAGTGCTAGAGATACCGGACTAGCGGTATCCTACAATGAGCAGTTCTTC
v_call: TRBV20-1; clone_size: few; j_call: TRBJ1-2; d_call: NA; cdr3_aa: CSADRGGYTF; cdr3_nt: TGCAGTGCCGACCGGGGGGGCTACACCTTC
v_call: TRBV12-3/TRBV12-4; clone_size: NA; j_call: TRBJ2-3; d_call: NA; cdr3_aa: CASSFGYGDTQYF; cdr3_nt: TGTGCCAGCAGTTTTGGGTACGGGGATACGCAGTATTTT
v_call: TRBV11-2; clone_size: NA; j_call: TRBJ2-2; d_call: NA; cdr3_aa: CASSFLAAGELFF; cdr3_nt: TGTGCCAGCAGCTTCTTAGCTGCCGGGGAGCTGTTTTTT
v_call: TRBV19; clone_size: NA; j_call: TRBJ1-5; d_call: NA; cdr3_aa: CASSMAGLGNQPQHF; cdr3_nt: TGTGCCAGTAGTATGGCGGGTTTGGGCAATCAGCCCCAGCATTTT
v_call: TRBV7-9; clone_size: few; j_call: TRBJ2-1; d_call: NA; cdr3_aa: CASAPPFRINLHEQFF; cdr3_nt: TGTGCCAGCGCCCCTCCCTTCCGCATCAATCTCCATGAGCAGTTCTTC
v_call: TRBV12-3/TRBV12-4; clone_size: few; j_call: TRBJ1-3; d_call: NA; cdr3_aa: CASSQGYGNTIYF; cdr3_nt: TGTGCCAGCAGCCAAGGTTATGGAAACACCATATATTTT
v_call: TRBV6-8; clone_size: NA; j_call: TRBJ1-1; d_call: NA; cdr3_aa: CASSYLFVGGGDTEAFF; cdr3_nt: TGTGCCAGCAGTTACCTTTTCGTGGGGGGCGGCGACACTGAAGCTTTCTTT
v_call: TRBV7-9; clone_size: NA; j_call: TRBJ2-5; d_call: NA; cdr3_aa: CASSRMAQETQYF; cdr3_nt: TGTGCCAGCAGCCGTATGGCCCAAGAGACCCAGTACTTC
v_call: TRBV6-5; clone_size: few; j_call: TRBJ1-4; d_call: NA; cdr3_aa: CASKRQSEKLFF; cdr3_nt: TGTGCCAGCAAGAGACAGTCTGAAAAACTGTTTTTT
v_call: TRBV29-1; clone_size: NA; j_call: TRBJ1-2; d_call: NA; cdr3_aa: CSVGEFYGYTF; cdr3_nt: TGCAGCGTTGGGGAGTTCTATGGCTACACCTTC
v_call: TRBV19; clone_size: few; j_call: TRBJ2-3; d_call: NA; cdr3_aa: CASSITSSTDTQYF; cdr3_nt: TGTGCCAGTAGTATCACCTCTAGCACAGATACGCAGTATTTT
v_call: TRBV5-1; clone_size: many; j_call: TRBJ2-3; d_call: NA; cdr3_aa: CASSEPTTDTQYF; cdr3_nt: TGCGCCAGCAGCGAACCCACCACAGATACGCAGTATTTT
v_call: TRBV12-3/TRBV12-4; clone_size: NA; j_call: TRBJ2-3; d_call: TRBD2; cdr3_aa: CASSLLAGGPSTDTQYF; cdr3_nt: TGTGCCAGCAGTTTACTAGCGGGGGGGCCCAGCACAGATACGCAGTATTTT
v_call: TRBV6-5; clone_size: NA; j_call: TRBJ2-7; d_call: NA; cdr3_aa: CASSETGPSYEQYF; cdr3_nt: TGTGCCAGCAGCGAGACAGGTCCCTCCTACGAGCAGTACTTC
v_call: TRBV5-3; clone_size: NA; j_call: TRBJ2-5; d_call: NA; cdr3_aa: CARSSYRTQYF; cdr3_nt: TGTGCCAGAAGTTCCTATCGGACCCAGTACTTC
v_call: TRBV10-3; clone_size: NA; j_call: TRBJ1-2; d_call: NA; cdr3_aa: CAISESLGRENYGYTF; cdr3_nt: TGTGCCATCAGTGAGTCGCTTGGAAGGGAGAACTATGGCTACACCTTC
v_call: TRBV5-1; clone_size: few; j_call: TRBJ2-7; d_call: NA; cdr3_aa: CASSYGRGERDEQYF; cdr3_nt: TGCGCCAGCAGCTATGGACGGGGTGAGAGAGACGAGCAGTACTTC
v_call: TRBV4-3; clone_size: few; j_call: TRBJ2-7; d_call: NA; cdr3_aa: CASSQGAANTRNEQYF; cdr3_nt: TGCGCCAGCAGCCAGGGGGCGGCTAACACGCGGAACGAGCAGTACTTC
v_call: TRBV3-1; clone_size: NA; j_call: TRBJ1-5; d_call: NA; cdr3_aa: CASSRIGQPQHF; cdr3_nt: TGTGCCAGCAGTCGAATTGGTCAGCCCCAGCATTTT
v_call: TRBV20-1; clone_size: NA; j_call: TRBJ2-2; d_call: NA; cdr3_aa: CSARDQGYTGELFF; cdr3_nt: TGCAGTGCTAGAGATCAGGGGTACACCGGGGAGCTGTTTTTT
v_call: TRBV6-6; clone_size: NA; j_call: TRBJ2-2; d_call: NA; cdr3_aa: CASSLPPQGRELFF; cdr3_nt: TGTGCCAGCAGCCTCCCCCCGCAGGGTCGGGAGCTGTTTTTT
v_call: TRBV19; clone_size: NA; j_call: TRBJ1-1; d_call: NA; cdr3_aa: CASSDRVSTEAFF; cdr3_nt: TGTGCCAGTAGTGACAGAGTTAGTACTGAAGCTTTCTTT
v_call: TRBV20-1; clone_size: few; j_call: TRBJ2-6; d_call: TRBD1; cdr3_aa: CSASEGQSSGANVLTF; cdr3_nt: TGCAGTGCGTCTGAGGGACAGAGCTCTGGGGCCAACGTCCTGACTTTC
v_call: TRBV7-2; clone_size: few; j_call: TRBJ2-5; d_call: TRBD2; cdr3_aa: CASSFRLAGQETQYF; cdr3_nt: TGTGCCAGCAGTTTTCGTCTAGCGGGGCAAGAGACCCAGTACTTC